This note documents a single T cell receptor (beta chain) sequence. Sequenced by immunoSEQ multiplex PCR; TCRdb stores in-frame clones only, minus some. The sample contains 15,000 to 20,000 clones, 90% to 95% of which appear only once. The sample comes from a study of blood T cell dynamics during melanoma immunotherapy. The CDR3 is 14 amino acids. Looked up from germline, CDR1 is SGHRS and CDR2 is YFSETQ. The V end was cut by 5 bases, the J end by 3 bases, with 12 bases between. Time point denoted: pre-treatment baseline. Sequencing used blood, obtained from a patient treated with checkpoint blockade. The receptor comes from a human donor with melanoma. The rearrangement joins TRBV5-1 to TRBJ1-3; D gene uncertain. The CDR3 sequence: CASSGGGDGNTIYF. Written as DNA, the CDR3 is TGCGCCAGCAGTGGAGGTGGTGATGGAAACACCATATATTTT.